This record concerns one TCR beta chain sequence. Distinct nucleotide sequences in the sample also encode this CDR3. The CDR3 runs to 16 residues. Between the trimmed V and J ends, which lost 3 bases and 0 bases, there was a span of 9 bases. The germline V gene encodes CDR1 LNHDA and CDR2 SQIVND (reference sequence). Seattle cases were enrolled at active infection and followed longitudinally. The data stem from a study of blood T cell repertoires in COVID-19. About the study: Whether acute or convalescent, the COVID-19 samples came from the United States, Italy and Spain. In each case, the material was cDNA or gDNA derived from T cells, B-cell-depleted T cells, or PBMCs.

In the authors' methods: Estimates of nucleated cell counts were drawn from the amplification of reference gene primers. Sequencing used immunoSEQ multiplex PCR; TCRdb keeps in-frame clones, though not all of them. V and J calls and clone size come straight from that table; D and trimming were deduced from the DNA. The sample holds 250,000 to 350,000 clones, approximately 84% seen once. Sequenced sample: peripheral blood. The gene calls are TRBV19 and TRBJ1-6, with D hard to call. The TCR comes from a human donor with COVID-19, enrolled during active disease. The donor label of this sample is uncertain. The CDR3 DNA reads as TGTGCCAGTAGTATCCATAGGAGCTCCTATAATTCACCCCTCCACTTT. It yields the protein CASSIHRSSYNSPLHF.